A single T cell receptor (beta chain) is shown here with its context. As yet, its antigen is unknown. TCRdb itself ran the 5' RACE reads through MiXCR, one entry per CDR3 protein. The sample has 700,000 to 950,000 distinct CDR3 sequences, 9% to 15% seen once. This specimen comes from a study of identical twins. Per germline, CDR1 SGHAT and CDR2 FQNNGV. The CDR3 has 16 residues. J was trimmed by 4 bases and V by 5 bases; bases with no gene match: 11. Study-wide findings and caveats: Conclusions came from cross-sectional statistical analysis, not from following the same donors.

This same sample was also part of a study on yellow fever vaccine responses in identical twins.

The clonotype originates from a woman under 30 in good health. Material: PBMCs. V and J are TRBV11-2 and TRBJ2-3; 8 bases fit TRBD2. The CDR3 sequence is CASSPERESRADTQYF. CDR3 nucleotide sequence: TGTGCCAGCAGCCCCGAGCGGGAGTCTCGGGCAGATACGCAGTATTTT. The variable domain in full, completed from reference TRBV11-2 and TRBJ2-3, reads EAGVAQSPRYKIIEKRQSVAFWCNPISGHATLYWYQQILGQGPKLLIQFQNNGVVDDSQLPKDRFSAERLKGVDSTLKIQPAKLEDSAVYLCASSPERESRADTQYFGPGTRLTVL.